These 20 T cell receptor beta chains share one sample of origin, sequenced in a study of Graves' ophthalmopathy and Graves' hyperthyroidism. Amplification of the TCR beta CDR3 regions used RNA transcripts (as template). HTBI primers served in a first-round RT-PCR, which a second-round multiplex PCR followed. A single record per CDR3 protein comes from TCRdb applying MiXCR to the multiplex PCR reads. The sample holds about 1.2 million distinct CDR3 sequences, 35% to 45% seen once. The sequencing input was peripheral blood or thyroid tissue (not recorded which). The source is an adult man with Graves' hyperthyroidism.

This clonotype was observed a handful of times. The chain employs TRBV5-6 and TRBJ2-2; no definite D call. V lost 0 bases, J lost 4 bases, and 10 bases lay in between. The CDR3 is 15 amino acids. Germline V gene lookup returns CDR1 SGHDT and CDR2 YYEEEE. The CDR3 region has the DNA TGTGCCAGCAGCTTGGAGTTGCGAAGCACCGGGGAGCTGTTTTTT. Protein sequence: CASSLELRSTGELFF.

This clonotype has a count of ten or more. J is TRBJ2-7 and V is TRBV7-9; 14 bases map to TRBD2. The CDR3 covers 15 residues. Germline V gives CDR1 SEHNR, CDR2 FQNEAQ (reference sequence). V lost 4 bases, J lost 5 bases, and 4 bases stayed unmatched. The CDR3 region has the DNA TGTGCCAGCAGCTCGGGGACTAGCGGGAGCAACGAGCAGTACTTC. Its protein is CASSSGTSGSNEQYF.

Concerning this clonotype: A much bigger clone sits one base away, suggesting this may be a read error. The rearrangement uses TRBV5-1 and TRBJ1-3; no definite D call. CDR3 length equals 14 residues. Germline values: CDR1 SGHRS, CDR2 YFSETQ. The CDR3, as DNA: TGTGCCAGCGGCTTAGGCCAGACTGGAAACACCATATATTTT. As protein: CASGLGQTGNTIYF.

This clonotype was seen just once. The chain recombines TRBV9 with TRBJ1-2, with no clear D. The CDR3 has 12 amino acids. Trimming pared 0 bases from V and 12 bases from J, leaving 12 bases between. The germline V gene encodes CDR1 SGDLS and CDR2 YYNGEE. This CDR3 reads CASSVEGGGNTF. DNA for the CDR3: TGTGCCAGCAGCGTAGAGGGAGGTGGAAACACCTTC.

This clonotype showed up many times. The rearrangement uses TRBV10-3 and TRBJ1-1; D unclear. The CDR3 covers 13 residues. CDR1 is ENHRY, CDR2 SYGVKD, per germline. Trimming pared 2 bases from V and 1 base from J, leaving 5 bases between. This CDR3 reads CAISESQNTEAFF. The CDR3 DNA is TGTGCCATCAGTGAGAGTCAGAACACTGAAGCTTTCTTT.

This clonotype appeared a few times. The rearrangement uses TRBV6-6 and TRBJ2-7; no reliable D call. The CDR3 is 14 amino acids. V was cut by 5 bases and J by 3 bases, with 14 bases left in between. Germline V gene sequence: CDR1 MNHNY, CDR2 SVGAGI (reference sequence). Here the CDR3 reads CASSRPGPNYEQYF. DNA of the CDR3: TGTGCCAGCAGTCGACCCGGACCAAACTACGAGCAGTACTTC.

The gene calls are TRBV15 and TRBJ1-5, with 8 bases matching TRBD1. The V and J ends lost 4 bases and 4 bases, in that order; junction bases with no gene match: 6. The CDR3 runs 15 residues. Germline-derived CDR1 and CDR2 are LNHNV and YYDKDF (reference sequence). As DNA, the CDR3 is TGTGCCACCAGCATCGGACAGGGTGGGAATCAGCCCCAGCATTTT. The encoded protein is CATSIGQGGNQPQHF.

The table lists this clonotype with many counts. The chain employs TRBV12-3 or TRBV12-4 and TRBJ1-4; TRBD1 agrees at 7 bases. The CDR3 runs to 15 residues. J lost 7 bases, V lost 5 bases, and 10 bases had no gene match. CDR3 DNA sequence: TGTGCCAGCAGTGCAATCAGGGGGAACGGTGAAAAACTGTTTTTT. This codes for CASSAIRGNGEKLFF.

This clonotype was seen repeatedly, ten times or more. The chain joins TRBV20-1 to TRBJ1-2, with no clear D. V was cut by 6 bases and J by 4 bases, with 12 bases left in between. The CDR3 sequence is 12 residues long. Germline V gene sequence: CDR1 DFQATT, CDR2 SNEGSKA (reference sequence). Written as DNA, the CDR3 is TGCAGTGCCTGGGCCATCCTCTATGGCTACACCTTC. This codes for CSAWAILYGYTF.

This chain connects TRBV7-9 to TRBJ2-5, with TRBD1 matching 9 bases. Germline V lookup: CDR1 SEHNR, CDR2 FQNEAQ (reference sequence). The CDR3 has 14 amino acids. Unmatched junction bases numbered 5, after V lost 4 bases and J lost 5 bases. CDR3 loop: CASSYSGQGETQYF. CDR3 bases: TGTGCCAGCAGCTACTCGGGACAGGGCGAGACCCAGTACTTC. Full variable domain (missing parts from reference TRBV7-9 and TRBJ2-5): DTGVSQNPRHKITKRGQNVTFRCDPISEHNRLYWYRQTLGQGPEFLTYFQNEAQLEKSRLLSDRFSAERPKGSFSTLEIQRTEQGDSAMYLCASSYSGQGETQYFGPGTRLLVL.

This clonotype was seen many times. The CDR3: CSARASVYSNQPQHF. CDR3 coding DNA: TGCAGTGCTAGAGCCAGCGTCTATAGCAATCAGCCCCAGCATTTT. The chain employs TRBV20-1 and TRBJ1-5; D gene ambiguous. Germline V gene sequence: CDR1 DFQATT, CDR2 SNEGSKA (reference sequence). V lost 1 base, J lost 0 bases, and 10 bases lay in between. The CDR3 is made up of 15 amino acids.

About this clonotype: Because it lacks the conserved phenylalanine or tryptophan at the end, this CDR3 is likely a read error. V and J are TRBV25-1 and TRBJ1-1; TRBD1 matches 8 bases. The CDR3 is made up of 13 amino acids. Per germline, CDR1 MGHDK and CDR2 SYGVNS. The V and J ends lost 6 bases and 5 bases, in that order; junction bases with no gene match: 5. CDR3 sequence: CASSRQGHTEAFS. DNA for the CDR3: TGTGCCAGCAGCCGACAGGGGCATACTGAAGCTTTCTCT.

The CDR3 bases are TGTGCCAGCAGCGATTCGGAGACGTGGGGTTCACCCCTCCACTTT. Protein product: CASSDSETWGSPLHF. The genes are TRBV25-1 and TRBJ1-6; no clear D gene. The CDR3 length is 15 residues. Germline V gene data show CDR1 as MGHDK and CDR2 as SYGVNS. Trimming left V 6 bases short and J 9 bases short, with 18 bases between. The full variable domain, its missing parts supplied by reference TRBV25-1 and TRBJ1-6, is EADIYQTPRYLVIGTGKKITLECSQTMGHDKMYWYQQDPGMELHLIHYSYGVNSTEKGDLSSESTVSRIRTEHFPLTLESARPSHTSQYLCASSDSETWGSPLHFGNGTRLTVT.

The chain is built from TRBV20-1 and TRBJ2-7, with D perhaps matching TRBD2 (5 bases). The CDR3 runs 12 residues. Germline V gene sequence: CDR1 DFQATT, CDR2 SNEGSKA (reference sequence). CDR3 residues: CSPSGGVYEQYF. CDR3 nucleotides: TGCAGCCCCTCCGGAGGAGTCTACGAGCAGTACTTC.

This chain links TRBV29-1 with TRBJ1-6; weak D call: TRBD1 (5 bases). V lost 4 bases, J lost 7 bases, and 11 bases lay in between. CDR1 is SQVTM and CDR2 is ANQGSEA in the germline V gene. The CDR3 is 13 residues long. The CDR3 nucleotides read TGCAGCGTTGGGGGCGCAATCAATTCACCCCTCCACTTT. Residues: CSVGGAINSPLHF.

V is TRBV7-2 and J is TRBJ2-5; a weak D match, TRBD2 (7 bases). Germline loops: CDR1 SGHTA, CDR2 FQGNSA. The CDR3 is 15 residues long. V shed 4 bases and J shed 3 bases, with 15 bases lying between them. The CDR3 region is CASSYSWGGEETQYF. The CDR3 DNA reads as TGTGCCAGCAGCTACTCTTGGGGGGGCGAAGAGACCCAGTACTTC. Combining the CDR3 with reference TRBV7-2 and TRBJ2-5 gives the whole variable domain GAGVSQSPSNKVTEKGKDVELRCDPISGHTALYWYRQSLGQGLEFLIYFQGNSAPDKSGLPSDRFSAERTGGSVSTLTIQRTQQEDSAVYLCASSYSWGGEETQYFGPGTRLLVL.

This clonotype has ten or more counts. The V gene is TRBV5-1, the J gene TRBJ2-5, with D maybe TRBD1 (5 bases). The CDR3 runs to 15 residues. Trimming cost V 0 bases and J 9 bases, with 18 bases left between them. Germline CDR1 and CDR2: SGHRS and YFSETQ. CDR3 in amino acids: CASSLDTTATLPQYF. The CDR3 DNA is TGCGCCAGCAGCTTGGATACGACAGCCACCCTGCCCCAGTACTTC.

This clonotype appeared once. The V and J genes are TRBV15 and TRBJ2-7, with D tentatively TRBD2 (5 bases). The CDR3 is made up of 15 amino acids. The V gene lost 6 bases and the J gene lost 2 bases, with 17 bases spanning the gap. CDR1 and CDR2 (germline): LNHNV, YYDKDF (reference sequence). The CDR3 sequence: CATSPSPGKAYEQYF. Here the CDR3 DNA reads TGTGCCACCAGTCCCTCCCCGGGGAAGGCCTACGAGCAGTACTTC.

Concerning this clonotype: A read error may be the cause here, since a much bigger clone is one base away. The J gene is TRBJ1-5, the V gene TRBV5-6; D is ambiguous. V dropped 0 bases and J dropped 0 bases, with 4 bases sitting between them. The CDR3 runs to 14 residues. CDR1 SGHDT and CDR2 YYEEEE come from the germline V gene. Written as DNA, the CDR3 is TGTGCCAGCAGCTTGGCGTTTAGCAATCAGCCCCAGCATTTT. Its translation: CASSLAFSNQPQHF.

Ten or more counts support this clonotype. This chain connects TRBV20-1 to TRBJ1-3, with D hard to call. Deletions cut 0 bases from V and 8 bases from J, with 14 bases between. Per the germline V gene, CDR1 is DFQATT and CDR2 is SNEGSKA (reference sequence). This CDR3 spans 14 amino acids. DNA of the CDR3: TGCAGTGCTAGAGATCGAGTCGCTTGGGACACCATATATTTT. Translated: CSARDRVAWDTIYF.